Following are 3 T cell receptor beta chains from one sample sequenced in a study of T cell responses to AZD1222 COVID-19 vaccine (dated by TCRdb to the early 2020s). Receptors were amplified or captured by the immunoSEQ multiplex PCR assay. TCRdb re-hosts the immuneACCESS table, in-frame sequences only. Its copies lack some clones; in the studies checked, an unresolved V gene accounts for under half of them, and the cause for the rest is not known. Counted in this sample were 130,000 to 150,000 clones; 92% of them appeared once. The ten largest clones add up to just over 3% of the sample. The time point label corresponds to: baseline before first vaccination. This specimen consisted of peripheral blood, obtained on day 0 of AZD1222 vaccination. The receptors stem from an adult in good health.

The V and J genes are TRBV5-6 and TRBJ1-4; 8 bases are shared with TRBD1. V dropped 4 bases and J dropped 8; count of bases not matched to a gene: 10. The CDR3 loop spans 15 amino acids. The germline gives CDR1 SGHDT, CDR2 YYEEEE. The CDR3 region is CASSLLQGVEEKLFF. CDR3 bases: TGTGCCAGCAGCCTATTACAGGGGGTAGAGGAAAAACTGTTTTTT.

V gene TRBV14 combines with J gene TRBJ1-1, with TRBD1 as a possible D gene (5 bases). Between the trimmed V and J ends, which lost 6 bases and 6 bases, there was a span of 20 bases. Germline lookup yields CDR1 SGHDN and CDR2 FVKESK. CDR3 length: 15 residues. In DNA form, the CDR3 reads TGTGCCAGCAGGGCTACTAACGGGGCGGGGGCTGAAGCTTTCTTT. Translation gives CASRATNGAGAEAFF.

CDR3 in amino acids: CASSYGLAGNYNEQFF. As DNA, the CDR3 is TGTGCCAGCAGCTACGGACTAGCGGGAAACTACAATGAGCAGTTCTTC. The V call is TRBV3-1 (or the pseudogene TRBV3-2), the J call TRBJ2-1, with 12 nucleotides matching TRBD2. V dropped 5 bases and J dropped 3; count of bases not matched to a gene: 5. CDR1 and CDR2 from the germline V gene are LGHDT and YNNKEL (reference sequence). This CDR3 is built from 16 residues.